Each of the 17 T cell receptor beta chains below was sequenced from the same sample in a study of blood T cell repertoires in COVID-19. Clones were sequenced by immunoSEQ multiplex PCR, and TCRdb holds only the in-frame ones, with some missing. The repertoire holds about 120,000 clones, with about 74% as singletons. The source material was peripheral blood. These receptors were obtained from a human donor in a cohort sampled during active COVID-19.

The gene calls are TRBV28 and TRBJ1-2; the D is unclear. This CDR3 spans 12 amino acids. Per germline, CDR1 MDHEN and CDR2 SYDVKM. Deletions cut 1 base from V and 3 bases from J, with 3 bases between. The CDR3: CASSLSDYGYTF. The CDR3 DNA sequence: TGTGCCAGCAGTTTATCGGACTATGGCTACACCTTC.

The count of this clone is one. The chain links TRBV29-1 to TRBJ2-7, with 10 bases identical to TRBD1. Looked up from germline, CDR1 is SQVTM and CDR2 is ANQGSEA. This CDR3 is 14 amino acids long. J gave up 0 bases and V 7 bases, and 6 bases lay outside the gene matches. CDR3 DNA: TGCAGCGCACTGGGACAGGGGTTCTCCTACGAGCAGTACTTC. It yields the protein CSALGQGFSYEQYF.

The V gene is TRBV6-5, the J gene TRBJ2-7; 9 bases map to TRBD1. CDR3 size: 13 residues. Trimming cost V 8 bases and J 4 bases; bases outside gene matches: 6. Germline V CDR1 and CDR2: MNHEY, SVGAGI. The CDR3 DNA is TGTGCCAGCGCGCAACAGGGGGCGTACGAGCAGTACTTC. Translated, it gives CASAQQGAYEQYF.

CDR3 in DNA: TGTGCCTGGAGTGTACATCCGAACGGGGAGCTGTTTTTT. Translation gives CAWSVHPNGELFF. V gene TRBV30 combines with J gene TRBJ2-2; D gene unclear. This CDR3 is 13 amino acids long. The V gene's germline CDR1 is GTSNPN and CDR2 SVGIG (reference sequence). V gave up 0 bases and J gave up 7 bases, with 9 bases separating them.

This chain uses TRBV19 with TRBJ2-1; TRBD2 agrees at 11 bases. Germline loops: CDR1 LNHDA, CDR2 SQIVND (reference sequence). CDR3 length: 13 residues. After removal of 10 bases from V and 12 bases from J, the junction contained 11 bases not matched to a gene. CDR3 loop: CATGLAGPKGQFF. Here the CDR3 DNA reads TGTGCCACCGGACTAGCGGGCCCTAAGGGGCAGTTCTTC.

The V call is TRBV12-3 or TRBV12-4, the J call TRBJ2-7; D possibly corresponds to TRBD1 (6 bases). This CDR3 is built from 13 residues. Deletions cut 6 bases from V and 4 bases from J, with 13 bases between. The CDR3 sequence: CASSPSTGYEQYF. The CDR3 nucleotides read TGTGCCAGCAGCCCCTCAACAGGGTACGAGCAGTACTTC.

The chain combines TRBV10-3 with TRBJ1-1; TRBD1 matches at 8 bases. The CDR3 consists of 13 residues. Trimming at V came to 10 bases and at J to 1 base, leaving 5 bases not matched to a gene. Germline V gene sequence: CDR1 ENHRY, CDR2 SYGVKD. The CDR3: CATLDRENTEAFF. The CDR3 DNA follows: TGTGCCACCCTGGACAGGGAGAACACTGAAGCTTTCTTT.

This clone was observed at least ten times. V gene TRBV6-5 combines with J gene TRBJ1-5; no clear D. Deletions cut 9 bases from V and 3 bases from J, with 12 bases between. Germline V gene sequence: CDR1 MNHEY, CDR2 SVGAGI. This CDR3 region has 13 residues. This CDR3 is CASKPSVNQPQHF. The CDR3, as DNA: TGTGCCAGTAAACCGTCGGTCAATCAGCCCCAGCATTTT.

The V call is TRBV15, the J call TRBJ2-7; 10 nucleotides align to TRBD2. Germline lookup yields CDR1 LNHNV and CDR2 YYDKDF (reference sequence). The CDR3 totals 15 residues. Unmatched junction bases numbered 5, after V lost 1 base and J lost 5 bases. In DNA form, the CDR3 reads TGTGCCACCAGCAGAGGGCTAGCGGGAGTCAACGAGCAGTACTTC. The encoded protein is CATSRGLAGVNEQYF. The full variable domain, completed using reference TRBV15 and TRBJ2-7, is DAMVIQNPRYQVTQFGKPVTLSCSQTLNHNVMYWYQQKSSQAPKLLFHYYDKDFNNEADTPDNFQSRRPNTSFCFLDIRSPGLGDTAMYLCATSRGLAGVNEQYFGPGTRLTVT.

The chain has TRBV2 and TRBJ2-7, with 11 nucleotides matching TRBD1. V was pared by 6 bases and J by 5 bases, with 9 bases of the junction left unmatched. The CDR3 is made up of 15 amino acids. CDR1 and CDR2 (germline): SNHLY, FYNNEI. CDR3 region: CASSRGDRGIDEQYF. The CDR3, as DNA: TGTGCCAGCAGCCGTGGGGACAGGGGGATCGACGAGCAGTACTTC.

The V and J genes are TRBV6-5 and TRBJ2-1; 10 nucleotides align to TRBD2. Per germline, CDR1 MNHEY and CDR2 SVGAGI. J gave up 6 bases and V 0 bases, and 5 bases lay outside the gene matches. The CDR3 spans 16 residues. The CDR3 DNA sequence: TGTGCCAGCAGTTACTCGAGGAGCGGGGGGGGCAATGAGCAGTTCTTC. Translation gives CASSYSRSGGGNEQFF.

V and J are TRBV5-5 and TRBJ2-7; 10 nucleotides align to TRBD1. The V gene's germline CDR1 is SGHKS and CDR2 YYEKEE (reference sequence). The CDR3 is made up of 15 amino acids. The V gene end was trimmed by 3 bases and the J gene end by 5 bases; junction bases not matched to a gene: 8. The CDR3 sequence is CASSSGTGVLDEQYF. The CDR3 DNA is TGTGCCAGCAGCTCAGGGACAGGGGTATTGGACGAGCAGTACTTC.

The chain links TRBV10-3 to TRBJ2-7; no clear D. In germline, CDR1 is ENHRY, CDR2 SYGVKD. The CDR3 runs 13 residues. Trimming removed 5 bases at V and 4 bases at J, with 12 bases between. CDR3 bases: TGTGCCATCAGTCCCGCACAATATTACGAGCAGTACTTC. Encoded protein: CAISPAQYYEQYF.

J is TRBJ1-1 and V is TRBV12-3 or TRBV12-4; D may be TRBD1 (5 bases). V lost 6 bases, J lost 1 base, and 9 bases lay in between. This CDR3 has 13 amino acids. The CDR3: CASSHDRNTEAFF. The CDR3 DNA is TGTGCCAGCAGCCATGACAGGAACACTGAAGCTTTCTTT.

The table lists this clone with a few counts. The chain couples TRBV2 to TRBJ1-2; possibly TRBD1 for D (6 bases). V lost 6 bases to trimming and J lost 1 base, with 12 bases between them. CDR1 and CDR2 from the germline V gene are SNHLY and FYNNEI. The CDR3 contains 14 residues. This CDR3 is CASRRTELNYGYTF. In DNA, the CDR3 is TGTGCCAGCAGGAGGACAGAACTTAACTATGGCTACACCTTC.

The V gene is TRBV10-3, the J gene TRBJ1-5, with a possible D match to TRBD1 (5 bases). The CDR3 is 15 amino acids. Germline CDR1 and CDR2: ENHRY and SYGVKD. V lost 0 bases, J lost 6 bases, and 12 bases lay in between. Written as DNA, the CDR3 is TGTGCCATCAGTGAGTCGGGCCAGGGAGGTCAGCCCCAGCATTTT. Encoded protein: CAISESGQGGQPQHF.

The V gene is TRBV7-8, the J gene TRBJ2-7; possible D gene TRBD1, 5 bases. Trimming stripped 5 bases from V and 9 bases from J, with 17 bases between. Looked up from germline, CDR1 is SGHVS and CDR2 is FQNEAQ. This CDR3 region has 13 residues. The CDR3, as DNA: TGTGCCAGCAGCCTGCTTACAGGCTCCGGGCAGTACTTC. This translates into CASSLLTGSGQYF. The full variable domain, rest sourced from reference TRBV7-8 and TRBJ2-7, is GAGVSQSPRYKVAKRGQDVALRCDPISGHVSLFWYQQALGQGPEFLTYFQNEAQLDKSGLPSDRFFAERPEGSVSTLKIQRTQQEDSAVYLCASSLLTGSGQYFGPGTRLTVT.